This TCR beta chain derives from a study of CD8 T cells in ankylosing spondylitis. Ten or more counts support this clonotype. Each CDR3 protein is one row after TCRdb ran MiXCR on the 5' RACE reads. The data contain 300,000 to 350,000 distinct CDR3 sequences, approximately 10% of them seen just once; the ten biggest clones take up roughly 9.2%. Germline V CDR1 and CDR2: MDHEN, SYDVKM. The length of the CDR3 is 15 residues. V gave up 6 bases and J gave up 2 bases, with 14 bases separating them. The sequenced sample consisted of blood, either unsorted or a sorted T cell fraction (not recorded which). The TCR originated in a female donor with ankylosing spondylitis or in good health (not recorded which). The V gene is TRBV28, the J gene TRBJ2-1; D tentatively fits TRBD1 or TRBD2 (5 bases each). CDR3 residues: CASSPGRGTYNEQFF. CDR3 nucleotide sequence: TGTGCCAGCAGCCCGGGTCGGGGCACCTACAATGAGCAGTTCTTC.